A selection of T cell receptor beta chains follows, all from one sample in a study of T cell clonotyping in hematopoietic cell transplantation. Assay used: immunoSEQ multiplex PCR; TCRdb lists only in-frame clones, some missing. The data contain 40,000 to 55,000 clones, around 95% of them singletons. The material sequenced was peripheral blood mononuclear cells. The receptors shown here come from a woman aged 45-60 years in good health. Some clones in this sample may be carry-over from other donors' samples. The conserved cysteine and the conserved F or W are not part of the CDR3 here. Fields, in order: V gene, J gene, CDR3 protein.

>TRBV7-9|TRBJ1-6
ASSYTGPGYNSPLH
>TRBV4-1|TRBJ1-5
ASSLGRESQPQH
>TRBV10-3|TRBJ2-1
AISRPAGGQLDEQF
>TRBV10-3|TRBJ2-1
AIKTGNEQF
>TRBV28|TRBJ1-2
ASTAPRASYGYT
>TRBV2|TRBJ1-2
ASSGDYGYT
>TRBV4-3|TRBJ1-4
ASSQDSQGARVKLF
>TRBV5-1|TRBJ1-3
ASSLAAGPSGNTIY
>TRBV19|TRBJ2-2
ASNSGQRLAGELF
>TRBV4-1|TRBJ1-5
ASSQDRRQPQH
>TRBV7-6|TRBJ2-3
ASSLALAGGRADTQY
>TRBV29-1|TRBJ1-1
SAALRGGDTEAF
>TRBV6-1|TRBJ1-4
ASSDSGVEKLF
>TRBV19|TRBJ2-7
ASSIDPGTDSYEQY
>TRBV7-2|TRBJ1-6
ASSFGQGGNSPLH
>TRBV7-2|TRBJ1-3
ASSTDRAGNTIY
>TRBV28|TRBJ1-2
ASSTQGPTDYGYT
>TRBV6-6|TRBJ1-1
ASSYGETEAF
>TRBV6-1|TRBJ1-4
ASSAESVGEKLF
>TRBV25-1|TRBJ1-4
ASSEYMGDSRSEKLF
>TRBV7-2|TRBJ2-7
ASSWGVDRVDEQY
>TRBV9|TRBJ2-5
ASSVGVGGGQETQY